This TCR beta chain stems from a study of T cells in Graves' hyperthyroidism and ophthalmopathy. This clonotype was observed a few times. Amplification of TCR beta CDR3 regions used RNA as the template. The HTBI primer set was used in a first-round RT-PCR of the TCR CDR3. TCRdb called the multiplex PCR reads again in MiXCR, with one record for every CDR3 protein. This sample has under 400,000 distinct CDR3 sequences; approximately 18% occur once, and the top ten carry about 49%. The CDR3 sequence is 13 residues long. The germline gives CDR1 MNHNS, CDR2 SASEGT. The V and J ends lost 4 bases and 4 bases respectively, with 8 bases between them.

The chain has TRBV6-1 and TRBJ2-1; no reliable D call. The sample comprised blood. The origin of this receptor is a woman aged 45-60 years with Graves' hyperthyroidism. CDR3 residues: CASSGIGYNEQFF. CDR3 bases: TGTGCCAGCAGTGGCATAGGATACAATGAGCAGTTCTTC.